The 25 T cell receptor beta chains below all came from one sample that was sequenced in a study of blood T cell repertoires in COVID-19. Data came from immunoSEQ multiplex PCR; TCRdb stores just in-frame clones and leaves some out. In the table there are 140,000 to 150,000 clones, 87% of which are singletons. Sequenced sample: PBMCs or T cells enriched from blood (not recorded which). These receptors were collected from a man in his sixties who had recovered from COVID-19.

This chain joins TRBV10-1 and TRBJ2-1, with 13 bases that match TRBD2. The junction had 5 bases not matched to a gene; V was cut back by 5 bases and J by 7 bases. CDR1 WNHNN and CDR2 SYGVQD come from the germline V gene (reference sequence). The CDR3 covers 15 residues. The CDR3: CASSLGLAGPNEQFF. The CDR3 nucleotides are TGCGCCAGCAGTCTGGGACTAGCGGGACCTAATGAGCAGTTCTTC.

This clone was counted a few times. The V call is TRBV6-5, the J call TRBJ1-1, with D possibly matching TRBD1 (5 bases). CDR1 is MNHEY and CDR2 is SVGAGI in the germline V gene. The CDR3 is made up of 13 amino acids. V lost 4 bases, J lost 4 bases, and 10 bases lay in between. The CDR3 nucleotides are TGTGCCAGCAGTTTTCAGGGCGGCACTGAAGCTTTCTTT. This translates into CASSFQGGTEAFF.

In its sample, this clone was seen once. The chain joins TRBV5-5 to TRBJ1-4, with D tentatively TRBD1 (5 bases). Trimming left V 3 bases short and J 5 bases short, with 11 bases between. The CDR3 sequence is 14 residues long. Germline CDR1 reads SGHKS; CDR2 reads YYEKEE (reference sequence). The CDR3 bases are TGTGCCAGCAGCTCGCCCGGGGGGAATGAAAAACTGTTTTTT. Residues: CASSSPGGNEKLFF.

The chain couples TRBV18 to TRBJ1-4; possible D gene TRBD1, 6 bases. The CDR3 runs to 14 residues. Trimming cost V 3 bases and J 6 bases, with 11 bases left between them. Germline assignment: CDR1 KGHSH and CDR2 LQKENI. CDR3 protein: CASSPGASHEKLFF. The CDR3 coding sequence is TGTGCCAGCTCACCGGGGGCATCGCATGAAAAACTGTTTTTT.

The gene calls are TRBV7-9 and TRBJ2-2, with 11 bases identical to TRBD2. V lost 5 bases and J lost 9; bases outside the gene matches: 11. CDR3 length: 16 amino acids. Looked up from germline, CDR1 is SEHNR and CDR2 is FQNEAQ (reference sequence). CDR3 nucleotide sequence: TGTGCCAGCAGCCAATCTAGCGGGAGGAACCACCGGGAGCTGTTTTTT. Translated, it gives CASSQSSGRNHRELFF.

This clone was counted only a few times. The V call is TRBV11-3, the J call TRBJ2-5, with D possibly TRBD1 on 7 matching bases. Trimming removed 5 bases from V and 5 bases from J, with 12 bases in between. CDR3 length: 13 amino acids. Germline CDR1 reads SGHNT; CDR2 reads YENEEA. The CDR3 DNA is TGTGCCAGCAGCGCCAGGGGGGTCGAGACCCAGTACTTC. The encoded protein is CASSARGVETQYF.

The CDR3 DNA follows: TGTGCCAGCAGGCCGACTAGCGGGAGTGTTTGGTTCTTC. Its protein is CASRPTSGSVWFF. The chain employs TRBV12-3 or TRBV12-4 and TRBJ2-1; 12 nucleotides line up with TRBD2. The V segment lost 6 bases and the J segment 15 bases; nucleotides outside the gene matches: 9. The CDR3 is made up of 13 amino acids.

The genes are TRBV5-1 and TRBJ1-1; no firm D call. V was pared by 5 bases and J by 5 bases, with 10 bases between. The CDR3 loop spans 12 amino acids. Germline values: CDR1 SGHRS, CDR2 YFSETQ. As DNA, the CDR3 is TGCGCCAGCAGTGAGAGTCGGACTGAAGCTTTCTTT. This gives the protein CASSESRTEAFF. The whole variable domain, remainder taken from reference TRBV5-1 and TRBJ1-1, is KAGVTQTPRYLIKTRGQQVTLSCSPISGHRSVSWYQQTPGQGLQFLFEYFSETQRNKGNFPGRFSGRQFSNSRSEMNVSTLELGDSALYLCASSESRTEAFFGQGTRLTVV.

V is TRBV2 and J is TRBJ2-4, with TRBD1 identical over 8 bases. CDR1 and CDR2 from the germline V gene are SNHLY and FYNNEI. The junction had 8 bases not matched to a gene; V was cut back by 7 bases and J by 6 bases. The CDR3 totals 14 residues. The CDR3 loop reads CASTGQGGRNIQYF. Here the CDR3 DNA reads TGTGCCAGCACTGGACAGGGCGGTAGAAACATTCAGTACTTC.

The J gene is TRBJ1-5, the V gene TRBV19; D is possibly TRBD1 (6 bases). This CDR3 is built from 16 residues. Germline V gene lookup returns CDR1 LNHDA and CDR2 SQIVND (reference sequence). V lost 1 base and J lost 3, with 13 bases in between. Written as DNA, the CDR3 is TGTGCCAGTAGTATAGGCGGGGGGGCTTCCAATCAGCCCCAGCATTTT. This gives the protein CASSIGGGASNQPQHF. Full variable domain (missing parts from reference TRBV19 and TRBJ1-5): DGGITQSPKYLFRKEGQNVTLSCEQNLNHDAMYWYRQDPGQGLRLIYYSQIVNDFQKGDIAEGYSVSREKKESFPLTVTSAQKNPTAFYLCASSIGGGASNQPQHFGDGTRLSIL.

J is TRBJ2-7 and V is TRBV19; the D is unclear. Germline lookup yields CDR1 LNHDA and CDR2 SQIVND (reference sequence). The V gene lost 7 bases and the J gene lost 3 bases, with 10 bases spanning the gap. The CDR3 spans 12 residues. The chain's CDR3 is CASTPNFYEQYF. The CDR3 nucleotides read TGTGCCAGTACCCCGAACTTCTACGAGCAGTACTTC.

The chain recombines TRBV6-5 with TRBJ1-2, with 7 bases lining up with TRBD1. Per the germline V gene, CDR1 is MNHEY and CDR2 is SVGAGI. V lost 5 bases to trimming and J lost 8 bases; unmatched junction nucleotides: 8. CDR3 length: 13 amino acids. Written as DNA, the CDR3 is TGTGCCAGCAGTACCACAGGGGCCCGGGGCTACACCTTC. Encoded protein: CASSTTGARGYTF.

The chain couples TRBV27 to TRBJ1-2; D remains ambiguous. From germline, CDR1 is MNHEY and CDR2 SMNVEV (reference sequence). The CDR3 has 13 residues. Trimming took 6 bases from V and 2 from J, leaving 10 bases between them. The CDR3, as DNA: TGTGCCAGCAGGGCTGCGGGCAACTATGGCTACACCTTC. Its translation: CASRAAGNYGYTF.

This sequence joins TRBV14 and TRBJ2-1, with 9 bases that match TRBD2. The CDR3 is 15 amino acids. Germline V gene sequence: CDR1 SGHDN, CDR2 FVKESK. Trimming at V came to 4 bases and at J to 6 bases, leaving 7 bases not matched to a gene. For the CDR3, the DNA is TGTGCCAGCAGCCCCCTGCGGGGGGGCCTCAATGAGCAGTTCTTC. Translating it yields CASSPLRGGLNEQFF.

V and J are TRBV3-1 (or the pseudogene TRBV3-2) and TRBJ2-3; 8 nucleotides align to TRBD1. V was clipped by 0 bases and J by 6 bases; unmatched bases: 11. This CDR3 contains 17 residues. The germline V gene has CDR1 LGHDT and CDR2 YNNKEL (reference sequence). Here the CDR3 reads CASSQDGAGGGSDTQYF. CDR3 nucleotides: TGTGCCAGCAGCCAAGATGGCGCAGGGGGCGGTTCGGATACGCAGTATTTT.

This chain connects TRBV28 to TRBJ1-2; 7 positions match TRBD1. CDR1 and CDR2 from the germline V gene are MDHEN and SYDVKM. This CDR3 has 14 residues. Unmatched junction bases numbered 8, after V lost 6 bases and J lost 4 bases. In DNA, the CDR3 is TGTGCCAGCAGGGCAAGGGGGCGGGTCTATGGCTACACCTTC. It translates to CASRARGRVYGYTF.

The chain employs TRBV3-1 (or the pseudogene TRBV3-2) and TRBJ2-3; TRBD2 matches 8 bases. The ends lost 4 bases at V and 3 bases at J; junction bases unmatched: 9. The CDR3 sequence is 16 residues long. Germline CDR1 and CDR2: LGHDT and YNNKEL (reference sequence). CDR3 nucleotides: TGTGCCAGCAGCCTGCGTGGTAGCGGGGAGACAGATACGCAGTATTTT. Amino acids: CASSLRGSGETDTQYF.

The chain links TRBV27 to TRBJ2-1; D possibly corresponds to TRBD2 (6 bases). V shed 0 bases and J shed 14 bases, with 11 bases lying between them. The CDR3 is 12 residues long. From germline, CDR1 is MNHEY and CDR2 SMNVEV (reference sequence). The CDR3 is CASSLSGGREFF. CDR3 nucleotides: TGTGCCAGCAGTTTATCGGGGGGTCGAGAGTTCTTC.

J is TRBJ2-1 and V is TRBV29-1; 7 bases agree with TRBD2. Losses at the gene ends were 2 bases for V and 7 bases for J; bases not matched to a gene: 11. CDR3 length equals 15 residues. Germline V lookup: CDR1 SQVTM, CDR2 ANQGSEA. The CDR3 is CSVEKMGGPENEQFF. In DNA form, the CDR3 reads TGCAGCGTTGAAAAGATGGGAGGGCCTGAGAATGAGCAGTTCTTC.

The chain links TRBV5-1 to TRBJ1-4, with a tentative D call TRBD1 (6 bases). Looked up from germline, CDR1 is SGHRS and CDR2 is YFSETQ. Trimming removed 1 base from V and 7 bases from J, with 11 bases in between. The CDR3 runs 14 residues. CDR3 coding DNA: TGCGCCAGCAGCTTGACAGGGAGTAGTGAAAAACTGTTTTTT. It yields the protein CASSLTGSSEKLFF.

The rearrangement joins TRBV6-6 to TRBJ1-2; 8 bases align to TRBD1. The CDR3 is 14 residues long. Germline CDR1 reads MNHNY; CDR2 reads SVGAGI (reference sequence). Trimming removed 6 bases from V and 6 bases from J; junction bases left unmatched: 9. The CDR3 region has the DNA TGTGCCAGCAGGCCGACAGGGGACCGCCATGGCTACACCTTC. Protein: CASRPTGDRHGYTF.

This chain uses TRBV5-6 with TRBJ2-7; 7 positions agree with TRBD2. CDR1 and CDR2 (germline): SGHDT, YYEEEE. After removal of 4 bases from V and 6 bases from J, the junction contained 13 bases not matched to a gene. The CDR3 contains 15 residues. CDR3 nucleotides: TGTGCCAGCAGCGTAACCCCGGCGGGGGATCTCGAGCAGTACTTC. It encodes CASSVTPAGDLEQYF. The full variable domain, with the rest looked up from reference TRBV5-6 and TRBJ2-7, is DAGVTQSPTHLIKTRGQQVTLRCSPKSGHDTVSWYQQALGQGPQFIFQYYEEEERQRGNFPDRFSGHQFPNYSSELNVNALLLGDSALYLCASSVTPAGDLEQYFGPGTRLTVT.

The CDR3 sequence is CASSLDGRGATEAFF. For the CDR3, the DNA is TGTGCCAGCAGCTTGGATGGCAGGGGGGCGACTGAAGCTTTCTTT. The V call is TRBV5-5, the J call TRBJ1-1; the match to TRBD1 covers 7 bases. The CDR3 loop spans 15 amino acids. The V gene's germline CDR1 is SGHKS and CDR2 YYEKEE (reference sequence). V was pared by 0 bases and J by 5 bases, with 7 bases of the junction left unmatched.

J is TRBJ2-7 and V is TRBV20-1; tentatively, D is TRBD1 (5 bases). Germline CDR1 is DFQATT and CDR2 is SNEGSKA (reference sequence). CDR3 length: 11 amino acids. V lost 6 bases to trimming and J lost 9 bases, with 15 bases between them. In DNA form, the CDR3 reads TGCAGTGCAGGGGCCGGGTTGGTGCAGTACTTC. This translates into CSAGAGLVQYF.

In the case of this clone: Germline and junction disagree at one end, which may indicate a read error. The CDR3 loop is CASTEQVAEQYF. Here the CDR3 DNA reads TGTGCCAGCACTGAACAGGTGGCCGAGCAGTACTTC. This chain joins TRBV2 and TRBJ2-7, with a weak D call TRBD1 (5 bases). Germline V gene data show CDR1 as SNHLY and CDR2 as FYNNEI. The CDR3 covers 12 residues.